The rows below give T cell receptor beta chains drawn from one sample of a study of neurological immune-mediated disorders. In TCRdb, the 5' RACE reads were re-called with MiXCR into one record per CDR3 protein. The sample carries roughly 80,000 distinct CDR3 sequences, more than 5% recorded once. The sample comprised PBMCs. These receptor sequences come from a woman in her sixties with multiple sclerosis. Each CDR3 is given with its conserved first and last residue. The order of the fields is J gene, clone size, V gene, D gene, CDR3 DNA, CDR3 protein. A D gene is named only where the DNA matches it firmly. The size entry gives how often the clone was seen (once, few, many) or a class if it is expanded.

J: TRBJ2-3
size: many
V: TRBV5-1
D: TRBD2
DNA: TGCGCCAGCAGCTCGGGACTAGCGATAACAGATACGCAGTATTTT
CDR3: CASSSGLAITDTQYF

J: TRBJ1-4
size: few
V: TRBV2
D: .
DNA: TGTGCCAGCAGTGCGGGACGGAATGAAAAACTGTTTTTT
CDR3: CASSAGRNEKLFF

J: TRBJ2-7
size: many
V: TRBV27
D: .
DNA: TGTGCCAGCGGAGACTACAACGAGCAGTACTTC
CDR3: CASGDYNEQYF

J: TRBJ2-5
size: many
V: TRBV14
D: .
DNA: TGTGCCTCCCAAAGGTCTCCCGCCACCCCGACCCAGTACTTC
CDR3: CASQRSPATPTQYF

J: TRBJ1-2
size: many
V: TRBV2
D: .
DNA: TGTGCCAGCACGGTGGGGGCCGACTATGGCTACACCTTC
CDR3: CASTVGADYGYTF

J: TRBJ2-1
size: many
V: TRBV5-6
D: .
DNA: TGTGCCAGCAGCTTTCGCGTGGTGGCCTACAATGAGCAGTTCTTC
CDR3: CASSFRVVAYNEQFF

J: TRBJ1-5
size: many
V: TRBV20-1
D: .
DNA: TGCAGTGCCACCGGCGGGGGCGCGTCCAATCAGCCCCAGCATTTT
CDR3: CSATGGGASNQPQHF

J: TRBJ2-7
size: many
V: TRBV6-5
D: .
DNA: TGTGCCAGCAGTTATTCCAGGGCCTACGAGCAGTACTTC
CDR3: CASSYSRAYEQYF

J: TRBJ1-2
size: many
V: TRBV25-1
D: .
DNA: TGTGCCAGCAGTGAACCAGGGACCTATGGCTACACCTTC
CDR3: CASSEPGTYGYTF

J: TRBJ2-5
size: many
V: TRBV5-1
D: TRBD2
DNA: TGCGCCAGCAGCTTGTCGGAGCGGGGGGGCTCAGAGACCCAGTACTTC
CDR3: CASSLSERGGSETQYF